This TCR beta chain was sequenced during a study of early T cells in non-severe SARS-CoV-2 infection. Study overall: Sequencing of unsorted whole blood was done on bulk RNA, leaving chains unpaired. Points from the study as a whole: Matching with VDJdb favored anti-spike CD8 responses (missing private and CD4 specificities).

A note on this clonotype: Its antigen is not identified.

Each single cDNA molecule received a unique molecular identifier. MiXCR was run by TCRdb on the 5' RACE reads, yielding one entry per CDR3 protein. Seen here are approximately 83,000 distinct CDR3 sequences, 11% to 15% observed once, and the top ten hold roughly 9.8%. CDR1 is LNHDA, CDR2 SQIVND, per germline (reference sequence). With 5 bases removed from V and 6 bases from J, the gap between germline ends came to 15 bases. This CDR3 is 14 amino acids long. What was sequenced was whole blood. This TCR came from an adult who was a healthcare worker with PCR-confirmed SARS-CoV-2 infection or an uninfected control (not recorded which). V gene TRBV19 combines with J gene TRBJ2-3; weak D call: TRBD2 (5 bases). The CDR3 here is CASSASTILDTQYF. CDR3 nucleotides: TGTGCCAGTAGTGCGTCGACTATTCTCGATACGCAGTATTTT. Looking up the rest from reference TRBV19 and TRBJ2-3 gives the full variable domain: DGGITQSPKYLFRKEGQNVTLSCEQNLNHDAMYWYRQDPGQGLRLIYYSQIVNDFQKGDIAEGYSVSREKKESFPLTVTSAQKNPTAFYLCASSASTILDTQYFGPGTRLTVL.